This TCR beta chain emerged from a study of vaccination effects on CD4 cells after COVID-19. The study, taken as a whole, reports: Healthy vaccinees had only 1 of 255 vaccine-induced clones cross-react with common cold coronaviruses. Early post-infection timepoints were missing from the study, which also had few convalescent patients. In the late period after vaccination, infection- and vaccine-induced clones contracted markedly.

Using immunoSEQ multiplex PCR, the repertoire was profiled, and TCRdb retains in-frame clones only, with some absent. Among approximately 40,000 clones listed, 82% were seen once. The CDR3 loop spans 14 amino acids. Trimming shortened V by 6 bases and J by 3 bases, and 14 bases separated the two germline ends. The germline V gene has CDR1 SGHVS and CDR2 FQNEAQ. A note on this clone: The target antigen is unknown.

CD4+ T cells were isolated after less than 13 days of culture. At days 3 and 7, half of the medium was exchanged for IL-2 medium. The sequence was collected from a human donor who received a COVID-19 vaccine. This rearrangement joins TRBV7-8 to TRBJ1-2; D is perhaps TRBD1 (6 bases). The sequencing used CD4+ T cells from PBMCs cultured without peptide, collected before COVID-19 vaccination. The chain's CDR3 is CASSFHREDYGYTF. CDR3 bases: TGTGCCAGCAGTTTCCACAGGGAGGACTATGGCTACACCTTC. Full variable domain (missing parts from reference TRBV7-8 and TRBJ1-2): GAGVSQSPRYKVAKRGQDVALRCDPISGHVSLFWYQQALGQGPEFLTYFQNEAQLDKSGLPSDRFFAERPEGSVSTLKIQRTQQEDSAVYLCASSFHREDYGYTFGSGTRLTVV.